Presented here are 3 T cell receptor beta chains from one specimen sequenced in a study of patients and donors after allogeneic stem cell transplantation. TCRdb re-called the RT-PCR reads with MiXCR, one entry per CDR3 protein. The profile shows approximately 140,000 distinct CDR3 sequences, roughly two fifths of them singletons. The material sequenced was blood, either unsorted or a sorted T cell fraction (not recorded which). The receptors stem from a human donor who was either an allogeneic HSCT recipient or a stem cell or donor lymphocyte infusion donor (not recorded which). It is not recorded whose cells these are; they may come from a transplant donor.

In its sample, this clonotype was seen a few times. V is TRBV29-1 and J is TRBJ2-5; TRBD2 aligns across 9 bases. The V segment lost 3 bases and the J segment 2 bases; nucleotides outside the gene matches: 10. Looked up from germline, CDR1 is SQVTM and CDR2 is ANQGSEA. The CDR3 sequence is 16 residues long. The CDR3 nucleotides read TGCAGCGTTGACGGTGCTAGCGGGGATCTTCAAGAGACCCAGTACTTC. Amino acids: CSVDGASGDLQETQYF.

This clonotype was counted between two and nine times. The chain is built from TRBV7-2 and TRBJ1-5; D not resolved. The CDR3 runs to 14 residues. CDR1 is SGHTA, CDR2 FQGNSA, per germline. Trimming pared 6 bases from V and 9 bases from J, leaving 18 bases between. CDR3 residues: CASSPDGPQGPQHF. For the CDR3, the DNA is TGTGCCAGCAGTCCGGACGGTCCTCAAGGGCCCCAGCATTTT.

This clonotype turned up a few times. The V and J genes are TRBV12-3 or TRBV12-4 and TRBJ1-2; D uncertain. CDR3 length: 13 amino acids. Deletions cut 1 base from V and 6 bases from J, with 9 bases between. The CDR3 region has the DNA TGTGCCAGCAGTTTAGGAGTAGTGGATGGCTACACCTTC. Residues: CASSLGVVDGYTF.